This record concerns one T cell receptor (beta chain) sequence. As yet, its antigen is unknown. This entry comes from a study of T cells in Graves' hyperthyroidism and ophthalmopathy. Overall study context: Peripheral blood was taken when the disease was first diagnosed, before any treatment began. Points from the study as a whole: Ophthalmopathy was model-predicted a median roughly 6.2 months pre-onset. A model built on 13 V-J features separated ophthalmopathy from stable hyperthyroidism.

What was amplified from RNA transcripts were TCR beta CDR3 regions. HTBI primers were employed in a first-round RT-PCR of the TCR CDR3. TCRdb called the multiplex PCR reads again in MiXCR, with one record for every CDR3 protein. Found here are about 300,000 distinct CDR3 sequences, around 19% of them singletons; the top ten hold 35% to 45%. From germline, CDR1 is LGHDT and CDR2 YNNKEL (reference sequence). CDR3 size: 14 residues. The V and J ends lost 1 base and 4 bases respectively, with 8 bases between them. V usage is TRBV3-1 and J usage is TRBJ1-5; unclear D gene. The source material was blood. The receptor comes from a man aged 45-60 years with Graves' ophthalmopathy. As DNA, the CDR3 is TGTGCCAGCAGCCAAGCCGACGGGAATCAGCCCCAGCATTTT. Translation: CASSQADGNQPQHF.